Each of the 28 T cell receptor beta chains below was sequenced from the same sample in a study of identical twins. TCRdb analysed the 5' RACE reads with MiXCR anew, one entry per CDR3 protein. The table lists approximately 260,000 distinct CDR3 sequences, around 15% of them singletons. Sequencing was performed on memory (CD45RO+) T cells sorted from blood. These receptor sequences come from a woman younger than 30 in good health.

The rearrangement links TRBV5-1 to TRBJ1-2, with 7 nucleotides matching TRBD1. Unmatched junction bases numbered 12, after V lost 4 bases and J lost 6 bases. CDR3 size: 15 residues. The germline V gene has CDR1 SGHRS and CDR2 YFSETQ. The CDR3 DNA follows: TGCGCCAGCAGCCCGCACAGGGGCGAGGGGAATGGCTACACCTTC. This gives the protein CASSPHRGEGNGYTF.

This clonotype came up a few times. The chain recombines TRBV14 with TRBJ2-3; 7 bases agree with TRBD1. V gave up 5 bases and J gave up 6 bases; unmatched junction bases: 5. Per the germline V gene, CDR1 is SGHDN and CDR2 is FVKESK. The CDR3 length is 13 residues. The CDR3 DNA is TGTGCCAGCAGCACAGGGGCGTACGATACGCAGTATTTT. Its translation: CASSTGAYDTQYF.

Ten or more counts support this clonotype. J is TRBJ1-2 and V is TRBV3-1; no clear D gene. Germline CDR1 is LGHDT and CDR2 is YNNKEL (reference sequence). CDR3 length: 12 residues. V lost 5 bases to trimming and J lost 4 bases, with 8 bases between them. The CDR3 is CASSTSGYGYTF. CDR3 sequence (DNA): TGTGCCAGCAGCACTTCAGGCTATGGCTACACCTTC.

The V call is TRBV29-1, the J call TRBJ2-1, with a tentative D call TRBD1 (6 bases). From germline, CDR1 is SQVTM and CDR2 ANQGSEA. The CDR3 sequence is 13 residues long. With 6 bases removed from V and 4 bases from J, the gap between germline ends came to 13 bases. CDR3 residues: CSVPSDRYNEQFF. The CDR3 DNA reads TGCAGCGTACCCTCGGACAGATACAATGAGCAGTTCTTC.

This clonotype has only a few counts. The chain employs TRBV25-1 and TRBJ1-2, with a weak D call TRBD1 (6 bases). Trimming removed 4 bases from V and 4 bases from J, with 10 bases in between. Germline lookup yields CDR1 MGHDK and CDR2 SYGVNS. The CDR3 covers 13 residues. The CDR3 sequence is CASSGGTRYGYTF. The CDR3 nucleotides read TGTGCCAGCAGTGGTGGGACACGCTATGGCTACACCTTC.

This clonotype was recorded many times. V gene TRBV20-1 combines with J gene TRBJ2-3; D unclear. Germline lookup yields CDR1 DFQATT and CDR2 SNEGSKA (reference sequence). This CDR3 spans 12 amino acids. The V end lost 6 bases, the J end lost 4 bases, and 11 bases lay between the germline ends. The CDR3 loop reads CSAARISDTQYF. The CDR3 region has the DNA TGCAGTGCAGCCCGGATCTCAGATACGCAGTATTTT.

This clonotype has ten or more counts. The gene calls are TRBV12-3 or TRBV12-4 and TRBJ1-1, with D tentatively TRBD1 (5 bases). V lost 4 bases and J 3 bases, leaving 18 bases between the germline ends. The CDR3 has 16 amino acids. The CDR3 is CASSSGVGQGDTEAFF. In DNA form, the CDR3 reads TGTGCCAGCAGTTCTGGTGTGGGGCAGGGCGACACTGAAGCTTTCTTT.

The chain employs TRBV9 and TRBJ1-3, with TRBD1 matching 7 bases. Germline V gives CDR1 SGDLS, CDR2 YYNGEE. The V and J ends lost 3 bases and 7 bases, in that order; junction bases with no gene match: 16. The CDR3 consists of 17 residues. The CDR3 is CASSGTTDREHWNTIYF. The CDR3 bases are TGTGCCAGCAGCGGTACGACCGACAGGGAGCATTGGAACACCATATATTTT.

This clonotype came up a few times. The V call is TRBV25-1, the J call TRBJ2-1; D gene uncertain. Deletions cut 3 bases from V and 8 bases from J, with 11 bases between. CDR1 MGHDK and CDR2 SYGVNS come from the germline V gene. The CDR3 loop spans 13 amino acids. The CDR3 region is CASSDARLDEQFF. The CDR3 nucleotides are TGTGCCAGCAGTGACGCTAGATTGGATGAGCAGTTCTTC.

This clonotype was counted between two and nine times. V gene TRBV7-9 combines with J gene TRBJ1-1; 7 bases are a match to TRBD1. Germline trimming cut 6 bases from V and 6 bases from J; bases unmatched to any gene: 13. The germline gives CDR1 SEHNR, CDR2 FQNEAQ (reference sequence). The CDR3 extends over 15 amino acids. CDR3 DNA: TGTGCCAGCAGTCCAGACGACAGGGCGGGGGCTGAAGCTTTCTTT. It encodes CASSPDDRAGAEAFF.

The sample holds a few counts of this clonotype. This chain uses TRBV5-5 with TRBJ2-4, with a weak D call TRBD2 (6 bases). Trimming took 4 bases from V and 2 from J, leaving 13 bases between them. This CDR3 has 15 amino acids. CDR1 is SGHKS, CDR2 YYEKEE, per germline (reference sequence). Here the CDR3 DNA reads TGTGCCAGCAGCCCCACCGCGGGAACCAAAAACATTCAGTACTTC. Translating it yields CASSPTAGTKNIQYF.

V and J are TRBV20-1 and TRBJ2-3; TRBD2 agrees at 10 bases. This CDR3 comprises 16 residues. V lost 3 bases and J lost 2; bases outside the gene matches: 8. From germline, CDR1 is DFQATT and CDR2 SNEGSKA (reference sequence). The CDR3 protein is CSASLAGEATTDTQYF. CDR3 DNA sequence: TGCAGTGCTAGCCTAGCGGGGGAGGCGACCACAGATACGCAGTATTTT.

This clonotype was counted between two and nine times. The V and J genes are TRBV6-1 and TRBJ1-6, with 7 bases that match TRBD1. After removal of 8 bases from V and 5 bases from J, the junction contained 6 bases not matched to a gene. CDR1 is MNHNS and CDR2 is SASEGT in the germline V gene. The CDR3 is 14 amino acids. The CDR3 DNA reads TGTGCCAGCTACAGGGGAATGGATAATTCACCCCTCCACTTT. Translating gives CASYRGMDNSPLHF.

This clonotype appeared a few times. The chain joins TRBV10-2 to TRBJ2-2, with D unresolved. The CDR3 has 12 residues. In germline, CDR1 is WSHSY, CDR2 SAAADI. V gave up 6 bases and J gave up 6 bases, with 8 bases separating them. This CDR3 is CASSPASGELFF. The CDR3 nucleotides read TGCGCCAGCAGCCCAGCTTCCGGGGAGCTGTTTTTT.

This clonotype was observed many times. This CDR3 is CASSLESREQYF. CDR3 DNA sequence: TGTGCCAGCAGCTTAGAGTCCCGCGAGCAGTACTTC. The rearrangement joins TRBV7-9 to TRBJ2-7; D ambiguous. Germline values: CDR1 SEHNR, CDR2 FQNEAQ (reference sequence). V was shortened by 1 base and J by 6 bases, with 7 bases between the two germline ends. The CDR3 spans 12 residues.

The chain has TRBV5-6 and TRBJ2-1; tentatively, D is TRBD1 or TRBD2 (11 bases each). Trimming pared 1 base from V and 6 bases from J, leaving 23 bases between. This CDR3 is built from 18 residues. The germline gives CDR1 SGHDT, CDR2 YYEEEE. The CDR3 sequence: CASSLLAGGTGGINEQFF. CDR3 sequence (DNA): TGTGCCAGCAGCTTGTTAGCGGGGGGGACAGGGGGTATCAATGAGCAGTTCTTC.

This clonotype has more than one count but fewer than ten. In DNA form, the CDR3 reads TGTGCCACCAGCGAAGGTTCAGAGTGGAGGGGCTACACCTTC. This encodes CATSEGSEWRGYTF. The chain couples TRBV24-1 to TRBJ1-2; no firm D call. Germline V gene lookup returns CDR1 KGHDR and CDR2 SFDVKD. V gave up 7 bases and J gave up 8 bases, with 19 bases separating them. The CDR3 is made up of 14 amino acids.

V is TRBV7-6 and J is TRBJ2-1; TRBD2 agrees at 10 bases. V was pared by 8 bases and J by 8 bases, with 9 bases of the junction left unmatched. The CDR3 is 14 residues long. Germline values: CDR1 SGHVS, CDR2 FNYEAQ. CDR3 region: CASGQREGQHEQFF. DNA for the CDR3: TGTGCCAGCGGCCAGCGGGAGGGCCAGCATGAGCAGTTCTTC.

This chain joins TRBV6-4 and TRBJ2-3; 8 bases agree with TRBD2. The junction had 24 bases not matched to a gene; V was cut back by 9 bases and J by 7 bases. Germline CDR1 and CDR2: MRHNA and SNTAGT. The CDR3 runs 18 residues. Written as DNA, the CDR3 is TGTGCCAGAATTCATCCCTTGACTAGCGCCTCGATCATGTATACGCAGTATTTT. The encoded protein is CARIHPLTSASIMYTQYF.

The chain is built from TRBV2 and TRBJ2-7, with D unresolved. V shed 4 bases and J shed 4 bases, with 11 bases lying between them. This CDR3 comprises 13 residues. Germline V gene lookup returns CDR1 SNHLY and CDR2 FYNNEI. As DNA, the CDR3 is TGTGCCAGCAGTGCCAGGTACACTTACGAGCAGTACTTC. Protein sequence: CASSARYTYEQYF.

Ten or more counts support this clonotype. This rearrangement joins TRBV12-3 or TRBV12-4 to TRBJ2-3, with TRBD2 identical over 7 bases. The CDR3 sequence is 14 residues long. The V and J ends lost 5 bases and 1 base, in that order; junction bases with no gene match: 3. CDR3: CASSTSGGTDTQYF. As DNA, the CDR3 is TGTGCCAGCAGTACAAGCGGGGGCACAGATACGCAGTATTTT.

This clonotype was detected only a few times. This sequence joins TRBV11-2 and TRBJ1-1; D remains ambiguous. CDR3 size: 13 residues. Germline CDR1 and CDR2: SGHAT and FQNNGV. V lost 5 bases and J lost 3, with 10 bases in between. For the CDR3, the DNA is TGTGCCAGCAGCGGTTTCCGAGACACTGAAGCTTTCTTT. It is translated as CASSGFRDTEAFF. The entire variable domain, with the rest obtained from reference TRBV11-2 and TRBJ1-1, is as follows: EAGVAQSPRYKIIEKRQSVAFWCNPISGHATLYWYQQILGQGPKLLIQFQNNGVVDDSQLPKDRFSAERLKGVDSTLKIQPAKLEDSAVYLCASSGFRDTEAFFGQGTRLTVV.

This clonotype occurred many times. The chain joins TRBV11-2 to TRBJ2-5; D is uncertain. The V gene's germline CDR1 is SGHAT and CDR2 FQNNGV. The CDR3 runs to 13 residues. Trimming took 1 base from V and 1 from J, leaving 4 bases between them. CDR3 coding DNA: TGTGCCAGCAGCTTAGGGTTCCAAGAGACCCAGTACTTC. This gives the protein CASSLGFQETQYF.

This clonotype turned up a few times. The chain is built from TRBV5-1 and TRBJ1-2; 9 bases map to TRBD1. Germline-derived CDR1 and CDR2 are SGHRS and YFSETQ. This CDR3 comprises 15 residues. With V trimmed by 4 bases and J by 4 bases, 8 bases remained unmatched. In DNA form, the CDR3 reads TGCGCCAGCAGCGTAACAGGGGGCAGGAGCTATGGCTACACCTTC. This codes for CASSVTGGRSYGYTF.

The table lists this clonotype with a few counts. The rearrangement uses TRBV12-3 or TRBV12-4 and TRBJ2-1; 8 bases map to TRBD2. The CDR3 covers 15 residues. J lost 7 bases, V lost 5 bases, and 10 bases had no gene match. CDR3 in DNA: TGTGCCAGCAGTCCAAGCGGGAGAGTCAAAAATGAGCAGTTCTTC. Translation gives CASSPSGRVKNEQFF.

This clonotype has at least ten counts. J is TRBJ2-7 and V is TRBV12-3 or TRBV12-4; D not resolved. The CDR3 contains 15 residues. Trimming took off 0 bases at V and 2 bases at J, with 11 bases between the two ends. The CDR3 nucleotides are TGTGCCAGCAGTTTAGCGCTAGGCATAACCTACGAGCAGTACTTC. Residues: CASSLALGITYEQYF.

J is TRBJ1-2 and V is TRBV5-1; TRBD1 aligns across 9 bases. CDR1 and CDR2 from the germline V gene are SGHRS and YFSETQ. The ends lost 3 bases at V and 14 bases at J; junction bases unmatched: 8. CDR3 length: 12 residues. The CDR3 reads CASSSTGGSGTF. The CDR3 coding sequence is TGCGCCAGCAGCTCTACAGGGGGCAGTGGGACCTTC. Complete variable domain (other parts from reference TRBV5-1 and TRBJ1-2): KAGVTQTPRYLIKTRGQQVTLSCSPISGHRSVSWYQQTPGQGLQFLFEYFSETQRNKGNFPGRFSGRQFSNSRSEMNVSTLELGDSALYLCASSSTGGSGTFGSGTRLTVV.

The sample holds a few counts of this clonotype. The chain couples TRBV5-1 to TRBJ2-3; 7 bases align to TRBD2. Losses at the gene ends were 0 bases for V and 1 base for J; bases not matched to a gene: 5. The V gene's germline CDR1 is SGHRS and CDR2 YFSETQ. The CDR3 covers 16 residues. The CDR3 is CASSLGTAGGTDTQYF. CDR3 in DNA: TGCGCCAGCAGCTTGGGTACCGCGGGAGGCACAGATACGCAGTATTTT. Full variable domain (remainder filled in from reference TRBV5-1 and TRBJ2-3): KAGVTQTPRYLIKTRGQQVTLSCSPISGHRSVSWYQQTPGQGLQFLFEYFSETQRNKGNFPGRFSGRQFSNSRSEMNVSTLELGDSALYLCASSLGTAGGTDTQYFGPGTRLTVL.